A selection of T cell receptor beta chains follows, all from one sample in a study of radiation and T cells in renal cell carcinoma. Assay: immunoSEQ multiplex PCR; the TCRdb copy retains only in-frame clones and omits some. The sample records some 130,000 clones, more than 75% being singletons. The input for sequencing was blood, taken from a patient whose treatment included radiotherapy and nephrectomy. Source of these receptors: a woman aged 70-85 years with renal cell carcinoma. Each CDR3 is given with its conserved first and last residue. The D gene is left open where the match is weak. Size values are once, few and many counts, or a class for expanded clones, and some rows have none.

J gene	D gene	clone size	V gene	CDR3 DNA	CDR3 protein
TRBJ2-7	NA	few	TRBV7-8	TGTGCCAGCAGACCGGACTTGCCTTCTTACGAGCAGTACTTC	CASRPDLPSYEQYF
TRBJ1-5	TRBD1	NA	TRBV28	TGTGCCAGCAGTTTATCAGACAGGGGGCTTCAGCCCCAGCATTTT	CASSLSDRGLQPQHF
TRBJ2-7	NA	NA	TRBV5-6	TGTGCCAGCAGCTTGACAGGGTTCGAGCAGTACTTC	CASSLTGFEQYF
TRBJ2-7	NA	few	TRBV7-2	TGTGCCAGCAGCTTCGGCCATTCCTACGAGCAGTACTTC	CASSFGHSYEQYF
TRBJ2-3	NA	NA	TRBV15	TGTGCCACCAGCAGACGACATGATACGCAGTATTTT	CATSRRHDTQYF
TRBJ2-6	NA	NA	TRBV9	TGTGCCAGCAGTCGCTTCGCGGGCTCTGGGGCCAACGTCCTGACTTTC	CASSRFAGSGANVLTF
TRBJ2-2	TRBD2	NA	TRBV5-4	TGTGCCAGCAGCGGAGTAGCGGGGGGGAACACCGGGGAGCTGTTTTTT	CASSGVAGGNTGELFF
TRBJ2-1	TRBD2	NA	TRBV29-1	TGCAGCGTCTTAGCGGGGGGAAAGTACAATGAGCAGTTCTTC	CSVLAGGKYNEQFF
TRBJ1-3	TRBD1	NA	TRBV6-5	TGTGCCAGCAGTTTCGGACAGGGGGCTACTGGAAACACCATATATTTT	CASSFGQGATGNTIYF
TRBJ1-2	NA	NA	TRBV7-2	TGTGCCAGCAGCTTAGCTGGGGGCGCGGTTTATGGCTACACCTTC	CASSLAGGAVYGYTF
TRBJ1-1	NA	NA	TRBV28	TGTGCCAGCAGTCCCGGGGGGGTAGGCACTGAAGCTTTCTTT	CASSPGGVGTEAFF
TRBJ2-5	TRBD2	NA	TRBV10-3	TGTGCCATCAGTGAGTCGGACTGGACTAGCGGGGGGCGGTTTGAGACCCAGTACTTC	CAISESDWTSGGRFETQYF
TRBJ1-5	NA	once	TRBV14	TGTGCCAGCAGCCAATCTGCCTATCAGCCCCAGCATTTT	CASSQSAYQPQHF
TRBJ1-1	NA	NA	TRBV5-1	TGCGCCAGCAGCGGCCTTGGGGACACTGAAGCTTTCTTT	CASSGLGDTEAFF
TRBJ2-7	NA	NA	TRBV7-2	TGTGCCAGCAGCTTAGCGGGGGGCCGTTACGAGCAGTACTTC	CASSLAGGRYEQYF
TRBJ2-2	NA	NA	TRBV5-1	TGCGCCAGCAGCAGACGTGCTGGGAGCGCGGCCGGGGAGCTGTTTTTT	CASSRRAGSAAGELFF
TRBJ2-3	NA	NA	TRBV27	TGTGCCAGCAGTCGTCGGGGGGCTGGCGCAGATACGCAGTATTTT	CASSRRGAGADTQYF
TRBJ2-3	NA	NA	TRBV29-1	TGCAGCGTTGGGGCGCTGGCCGCACGTACAGATACGCAGTATTTT	CSVGALAARTDTQYF
TRBJ1-2	TRBD1	NA	TRBV5-6	TGTGCCAGCAACCTAGCGGGACAGGGAGATTATGGCTACACCTTC	CASNLAGQGDYGYTF
TRBJ1-3	NA	NA	TRBV9	TGTGCCAGCAGCCTACAGGGTGGAAACACCATATATTTT	CASSLQGGNTIYF
TRBJ1-3	NA	once	TRBV7-2	TGTGCCAGCAGGCACAGCTCTGGAAACACCATATATTTT	CASRHSSGNTIYF
TRBJ2-7	NA	once	TRBV4-1	TGCGCCAGCAGCCAAGTATTTCCGGGACAGAGATCGGGGGGCCCCTCCTACGAGCAGTACTTC	CASSQVFPGQRSGGPSYEQYF
TRBJ2-7	NA	NA	TRBV5-5	TGTGCCAGCAGCCTCCAGGGCACACTGAGCTCCTACGAGCAGTACTTC	CASSLQGTLSSYEQYF